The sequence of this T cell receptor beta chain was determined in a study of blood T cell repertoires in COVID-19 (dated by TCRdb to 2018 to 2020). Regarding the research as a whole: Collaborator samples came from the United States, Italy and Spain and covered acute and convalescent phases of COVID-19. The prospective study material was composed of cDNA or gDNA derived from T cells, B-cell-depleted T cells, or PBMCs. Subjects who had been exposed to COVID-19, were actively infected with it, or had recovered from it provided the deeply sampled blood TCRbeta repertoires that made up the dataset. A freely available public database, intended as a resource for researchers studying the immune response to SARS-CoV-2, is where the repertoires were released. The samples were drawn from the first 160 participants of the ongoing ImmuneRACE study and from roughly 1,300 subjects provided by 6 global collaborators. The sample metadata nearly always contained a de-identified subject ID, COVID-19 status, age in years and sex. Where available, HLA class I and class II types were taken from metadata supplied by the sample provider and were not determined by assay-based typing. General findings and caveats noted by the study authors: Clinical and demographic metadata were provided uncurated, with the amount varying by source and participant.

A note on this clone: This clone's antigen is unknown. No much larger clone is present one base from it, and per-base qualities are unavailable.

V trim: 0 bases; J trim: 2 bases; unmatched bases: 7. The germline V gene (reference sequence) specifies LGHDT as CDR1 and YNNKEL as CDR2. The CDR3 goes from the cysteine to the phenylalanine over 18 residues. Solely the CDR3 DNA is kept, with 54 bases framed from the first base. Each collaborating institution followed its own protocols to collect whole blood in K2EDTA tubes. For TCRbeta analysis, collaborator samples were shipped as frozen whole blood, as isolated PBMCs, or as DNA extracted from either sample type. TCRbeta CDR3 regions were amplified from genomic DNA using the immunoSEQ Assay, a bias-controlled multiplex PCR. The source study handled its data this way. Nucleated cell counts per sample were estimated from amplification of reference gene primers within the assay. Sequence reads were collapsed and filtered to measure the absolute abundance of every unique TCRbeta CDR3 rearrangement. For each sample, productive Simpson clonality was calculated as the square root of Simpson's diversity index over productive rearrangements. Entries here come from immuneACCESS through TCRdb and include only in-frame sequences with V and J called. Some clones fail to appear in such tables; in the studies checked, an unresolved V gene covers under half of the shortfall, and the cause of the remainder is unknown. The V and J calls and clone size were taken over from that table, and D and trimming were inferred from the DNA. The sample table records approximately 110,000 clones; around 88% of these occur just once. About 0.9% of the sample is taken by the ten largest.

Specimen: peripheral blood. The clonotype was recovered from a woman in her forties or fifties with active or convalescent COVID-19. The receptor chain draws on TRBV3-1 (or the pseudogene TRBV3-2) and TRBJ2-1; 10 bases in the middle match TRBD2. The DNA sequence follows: TGTGCCAGCAGCCAAGAGAAGGAGCGGGAGGGCCCCTACAATGAGCAGTTCTTC. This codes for CASSQEKEREGPYNEQFF.